This T cell receptor beta chain originates from a study of blood T cell repertoires in COVID-19. At the level of the study: There were acute and convalescent COVID-19 samples, and they came from the United States, Italy and Spain. From T cells, B-cell-depleted T cells, or PBMCs came the material, which was cDNA or gDNA.

The V gene's germline CDR1 is LNHDA and CDR2 SQIVND (reference sequence). CDR3 length: 17 amino acids. V lost 7 bases, J lost 0 bases, and 21 bases lay in between. How the authors handled the data: Reference gene primer amplification yielded estimated nucleated cell counts. Produced via immunoSEQ multiplex PCR; TCRdb's table is partial and in-frame only. D and trimming come from the DNA, and the V and J calls and clone size come from that table. The data hold approximately 380,000 clones, with around 85% observed a single time. Source material: peripheral blood. The chain links TRBV19 to TRBJ1-1; possible D gene TRBD1, 6 bases. This clonotype was sampled from a woman in her late teens or twenties with acute or convalescent COVID-19. CDR3 sequence: CASNAGGREYLNTEAFF. CDR3 bases: TGTGCCAGTAATGCCGGGGGGCGCGAGTATTTGAACACTGAAGCTTTCTTT.